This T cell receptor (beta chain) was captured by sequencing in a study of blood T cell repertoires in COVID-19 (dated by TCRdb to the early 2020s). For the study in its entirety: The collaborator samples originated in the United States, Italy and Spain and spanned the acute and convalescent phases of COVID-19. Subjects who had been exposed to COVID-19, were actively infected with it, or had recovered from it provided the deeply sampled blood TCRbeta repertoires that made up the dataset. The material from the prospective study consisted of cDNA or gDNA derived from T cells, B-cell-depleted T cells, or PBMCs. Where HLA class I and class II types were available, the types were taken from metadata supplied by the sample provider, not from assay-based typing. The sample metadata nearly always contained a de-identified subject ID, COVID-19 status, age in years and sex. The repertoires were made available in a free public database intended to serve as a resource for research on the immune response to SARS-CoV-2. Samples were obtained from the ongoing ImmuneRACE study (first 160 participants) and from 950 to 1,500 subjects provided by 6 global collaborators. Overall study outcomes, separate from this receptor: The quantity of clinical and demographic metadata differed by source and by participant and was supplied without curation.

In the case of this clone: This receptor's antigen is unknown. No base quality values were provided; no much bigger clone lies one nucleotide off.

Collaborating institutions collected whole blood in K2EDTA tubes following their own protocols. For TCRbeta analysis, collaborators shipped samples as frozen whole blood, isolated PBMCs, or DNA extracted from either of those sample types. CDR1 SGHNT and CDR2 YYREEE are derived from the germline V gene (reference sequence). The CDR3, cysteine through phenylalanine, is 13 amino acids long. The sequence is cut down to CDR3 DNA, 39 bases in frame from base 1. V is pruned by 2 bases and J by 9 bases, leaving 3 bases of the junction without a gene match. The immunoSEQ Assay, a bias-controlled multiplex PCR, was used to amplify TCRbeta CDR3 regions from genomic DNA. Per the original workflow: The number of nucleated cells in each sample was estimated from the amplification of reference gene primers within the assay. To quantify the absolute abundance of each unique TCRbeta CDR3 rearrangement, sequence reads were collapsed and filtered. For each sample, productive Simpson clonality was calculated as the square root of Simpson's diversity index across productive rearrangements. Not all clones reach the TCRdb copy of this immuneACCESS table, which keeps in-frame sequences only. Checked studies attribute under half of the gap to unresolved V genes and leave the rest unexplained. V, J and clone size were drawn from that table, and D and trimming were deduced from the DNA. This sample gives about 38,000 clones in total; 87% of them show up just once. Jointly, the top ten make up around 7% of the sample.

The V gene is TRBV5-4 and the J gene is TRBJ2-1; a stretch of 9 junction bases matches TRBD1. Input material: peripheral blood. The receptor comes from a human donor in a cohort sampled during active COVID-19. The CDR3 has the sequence CASSFTGGGEQFF. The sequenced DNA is TGTGCCAGCAGCTTCACAGGGGGCGGTGAGCAGTTCTTC.